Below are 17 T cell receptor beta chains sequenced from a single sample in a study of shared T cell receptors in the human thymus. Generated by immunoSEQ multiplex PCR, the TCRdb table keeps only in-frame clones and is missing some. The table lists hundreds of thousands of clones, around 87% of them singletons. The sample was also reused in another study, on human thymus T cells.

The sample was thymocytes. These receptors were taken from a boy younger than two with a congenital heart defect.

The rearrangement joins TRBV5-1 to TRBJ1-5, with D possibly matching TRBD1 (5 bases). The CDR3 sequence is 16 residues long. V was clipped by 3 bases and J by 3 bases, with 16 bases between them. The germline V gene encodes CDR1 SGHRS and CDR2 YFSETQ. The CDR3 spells CASSSGGGDDNQPQHF. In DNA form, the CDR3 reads TGCGCCAGCAGCTCGGGAGGTGGGGACGACAATCAGCCCCAGCATTTT.

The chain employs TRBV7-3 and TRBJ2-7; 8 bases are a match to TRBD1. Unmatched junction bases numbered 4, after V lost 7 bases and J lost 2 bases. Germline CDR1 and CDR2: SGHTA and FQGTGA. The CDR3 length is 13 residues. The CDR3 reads CASTPGQAYEQYF. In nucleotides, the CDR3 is TGTGCCAGCACCCCGGGACAGGCCTACGAGCAGTACTTC.

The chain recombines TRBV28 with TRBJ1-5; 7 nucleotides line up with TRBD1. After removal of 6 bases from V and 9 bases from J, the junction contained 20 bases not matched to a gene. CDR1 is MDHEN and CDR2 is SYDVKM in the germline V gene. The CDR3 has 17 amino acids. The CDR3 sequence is CASSLPSGAGTARPQHF. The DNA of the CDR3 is TGTGCCAGCAGCCTCCCGAGTGGCGCCGGGACAGCCAGGCCCCAGCATTTT.

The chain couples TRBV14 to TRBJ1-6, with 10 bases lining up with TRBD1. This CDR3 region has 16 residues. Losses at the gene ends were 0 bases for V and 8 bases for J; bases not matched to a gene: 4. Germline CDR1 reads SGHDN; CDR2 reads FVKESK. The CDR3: CASSQDWDRGYSPLHF. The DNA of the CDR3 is TGTGCCAGCAGCCAAGATTGGGACAGGGGCTATTCACCCCTCCACTTT.

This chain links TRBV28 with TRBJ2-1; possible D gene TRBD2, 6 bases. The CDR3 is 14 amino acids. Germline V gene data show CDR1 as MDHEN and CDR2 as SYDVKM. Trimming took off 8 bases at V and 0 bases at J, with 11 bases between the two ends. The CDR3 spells CASHGRYSYNEQFF. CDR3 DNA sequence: TGTGCCAGCCATGGGAGGTACTCCTACAATGAGCAGTTCTTC.

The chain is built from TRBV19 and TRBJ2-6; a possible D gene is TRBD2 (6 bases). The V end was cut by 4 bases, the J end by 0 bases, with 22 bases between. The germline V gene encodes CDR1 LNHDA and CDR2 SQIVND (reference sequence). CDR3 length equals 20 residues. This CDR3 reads CASSTPHSPGLDSGANVLTF. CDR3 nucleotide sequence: TGTGCCAGTAGTACGCCGCACTCCCCGGGACTGGACTCTGGGGCCAACGTCCTGACTTTC. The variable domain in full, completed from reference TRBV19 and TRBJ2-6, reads DGGITQSPKYLFRKEGQNVTLSCEQNLNHDAMYWYRQDPGQGLRLIYYSQIVNDFQKGDIAEGYSVSREKKESFPLTVTSAQKNPTAFYLCASSTPHSPGLDSGANVLTFGAGSRLTVL.

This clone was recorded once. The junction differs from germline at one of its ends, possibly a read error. CDR3 sequence: CASNPQRGSHEQYF. In DNA form, the CDR3 reads TGTGCCAGCAACCCCCAGCGGGGCTCCCACGAGCAGTACTTC. The genes are TRBV5-5 and TRBJ2-7; 7 positions agree with TRBD2. The germline V gene encodes CDR1 SGHKS and CDR2 YYEKEE (reference sequence). This CDR3 region has 14 residues.

Here the CDR3 reads CASSPTGGGKTQYF. Here the CDR3 DNA reads TGTGCCAGCAGTCCTACCGGGGGGGGAAAGACCCAGTACTTC. V usage is TRBV2 and J usage is TRBJ2-5; 8 bases match TRBD2. The length of the CDR3 is 14 residues. Per germline, CDR1 SNHLY and CDR2 FYNNEI. The V and J ends lost 5 bases and 6 bases, in that order; junction bases with no gene match: 8.

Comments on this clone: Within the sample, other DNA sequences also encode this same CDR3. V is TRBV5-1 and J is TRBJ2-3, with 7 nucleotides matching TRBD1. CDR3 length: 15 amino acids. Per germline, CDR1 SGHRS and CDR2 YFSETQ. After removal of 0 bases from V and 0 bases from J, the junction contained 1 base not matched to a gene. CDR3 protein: CASSLGQGSTDTQYF. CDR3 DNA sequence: TGCGCCAGCAGCTTGGGACAGGGAAGCACAGATACGCAGTATTTT. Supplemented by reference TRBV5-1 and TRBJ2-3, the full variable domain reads KAGVTQTPRYLIKTRGQQVTLSCSPISGHRSVSWYQQTPGQGLQFLFEYFSETQRNKGNFPGRFSGRQFSNSRSEMNVSTLELGDSALYLCASSLGQGSTDTQYFGPGTRLTVL.

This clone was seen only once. This CDR3 is CSVEDLSSGHNEQFF. The CDR3 nucleotides read TGCAGCGTTGAAGATCTGTCTAGCGGACACAATGAGCAGTTCTTC. The rearrangement uses TRBV29-1 and TRBJ2-1, with TRBD2 identical over 7 bases. The CDR3 runs 15 residues. J was trimmed by 5 bases and V by 0 bases; bases with no gene match: 7. The germline V gene encodes CDR1 SQVTM and CDR2 ANQGSEA.

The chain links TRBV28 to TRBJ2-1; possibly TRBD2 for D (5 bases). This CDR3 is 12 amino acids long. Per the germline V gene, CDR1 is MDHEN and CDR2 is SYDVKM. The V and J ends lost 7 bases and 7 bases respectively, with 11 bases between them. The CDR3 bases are TGTGCCAGCAATAATAGCGAGAATGAGCAGTTCTTC. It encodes CASNNSENEQFF.

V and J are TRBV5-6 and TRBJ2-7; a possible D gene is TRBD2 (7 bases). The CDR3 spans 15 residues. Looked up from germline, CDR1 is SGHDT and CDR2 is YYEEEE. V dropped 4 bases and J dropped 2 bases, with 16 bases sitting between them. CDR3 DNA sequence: TGTGCCAGCAGCCCTGGTTGGGGGGGCCCCTACGAGCAGTACTTC. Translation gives CASSPGWGGPYEQYF. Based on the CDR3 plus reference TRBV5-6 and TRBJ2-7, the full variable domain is DAGVTQSPTHLIKTRGQQVTLRCSPKSGHDTVSWYQQALGQGPQFIFQYYEEEERQRGNFPDRFSGHQFPNYSSELNVNALLLGDSALYLCASSPGWGGPYEQYFGPGTRLTVT.

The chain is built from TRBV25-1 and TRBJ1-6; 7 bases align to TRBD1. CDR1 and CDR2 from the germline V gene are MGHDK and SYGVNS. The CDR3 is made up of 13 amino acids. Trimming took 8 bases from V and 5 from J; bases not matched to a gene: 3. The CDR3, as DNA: TGTGCCAGCGAGGGACAGAATAATTCACCCCTCCACTTT. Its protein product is CASEGQNNSPLHF.

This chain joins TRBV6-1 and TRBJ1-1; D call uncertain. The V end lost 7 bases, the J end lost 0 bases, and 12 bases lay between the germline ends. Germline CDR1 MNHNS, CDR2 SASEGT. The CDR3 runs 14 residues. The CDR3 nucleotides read TGTGCCAGCAAATCAGAACAGATGAACACTGAAGCTTTCTTT. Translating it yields CASKSEQMNTEAFF.

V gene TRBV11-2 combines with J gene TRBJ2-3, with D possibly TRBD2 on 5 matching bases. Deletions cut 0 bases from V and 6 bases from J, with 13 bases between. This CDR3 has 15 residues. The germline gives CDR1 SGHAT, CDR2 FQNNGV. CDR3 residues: CASSLEGGRRDTQYF. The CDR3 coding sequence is TGTGCCAGCAGCTTAGAGGGTGGGAGAAGGGATACGCAGTATTTT.

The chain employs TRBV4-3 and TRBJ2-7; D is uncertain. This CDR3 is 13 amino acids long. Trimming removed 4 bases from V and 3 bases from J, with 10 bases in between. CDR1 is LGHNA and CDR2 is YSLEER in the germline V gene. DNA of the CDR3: TGCGCCAGCAGCCCCCGTGGCGGCTACGAGCAGTACTTC. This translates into CASSPRGGYEQYF.

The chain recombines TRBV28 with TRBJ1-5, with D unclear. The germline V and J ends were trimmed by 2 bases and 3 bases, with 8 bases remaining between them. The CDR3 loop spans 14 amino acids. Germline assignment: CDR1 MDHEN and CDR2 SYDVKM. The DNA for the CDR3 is TGTGCCAGCAGTTTAGCACAGAACAATCAGCCCCAGCATTTT. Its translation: CASSLAQNNQPQHF.